This TCR beta chain originates from a study of blood T cell repertoires in COVID-19. Sequenced by immunoSEQ multiplex PCR; TCRdb stores in-frame clones only, minus some. This table has 150,000 or so clones, roughly 87% appearing once. Germline trimming cut 5 bases from V and 8 bases from J; bases unmatched to any gene: 9. Germline CDR1 reads SGHRS; CDR2 reads YFSETQ. The CDR3 is 14 residues long. The source is a human donor in a cohort sampled during active COVID-19. Sequencing was carried out using peripheral blood. The chain carries TRBV5-1 and TRBJ1-2; the match to TRBD1 covers 10 bases. The CDR3 DNA follows: TGCGCCAGCAGACAACCGACAGGGGGCGACGGCTACACCTTC. It encodes CASRQPTGGDGYTF.